Following are 18 T cell receptor beta chains from one sample sequenced in a study of T cell changes during pregnancy in multiple sclerosis. Produced via immunoSEQ multiplex PCR; TCRdb's table is partial and in-frame only. The table has more than 90,000 clones, more than 85% seen once. Material: peripheral blood, obtained in the first trimester of pregnancy. The source of these receptors is a female donor with multiple sclerosis, enrolled in a pregnancy study.

The chain is built from TRBV5-6 and TRBJ2-1; 9 bases are shared with TRBD2. The CDR3 totals 16 residues. Germline V gene data show CDR1 as SGHDT and CDR2 as YYEEEE. Losses at the gene ends were 6 bases for V and 4 bases for J; bases not matched to a gene: 11. CDR3: CASTPWAGGLYNEQFF. The CDR3 nucleotides are TGTGCCAGCACTCCTTGGGCGGGAGGGCTGTACAATGAGCAGTTCTTC.

The J gene is TRBJ1-3, the V gene TRBV7-9; weak D call: TRBD1 (6 bases). Germline CDR1 SEHNR, CDR2 FQNEAQ (reference sequence). The CDR3 totals 15 residues. Deletions cut 5 bases from V and 4 bases from J, with 15 bases between. CDR3 residues: CASSPLQGNGNTIYF. CDR3 nucleotide sequence: TGTGCCAGCAGCCCCTTACAGGGTAACGGAAACACCATATATTTT.

V usage is TRBV29-1 and J usage is TRBJ2-5, with D maybe TRBD1 (5 bases). V was cut by 4 bases and J by 4 bases, with 10 bases left in between. From germline, CDR1 is SQVTM and CDR2 ANQGSEA. The CDR3 length is 12 residues. In DNA, the CDR3 is TGCAGCGTTGCAGGGTCCGGAGAGACCCAGTACTTC. Translation gives CSVAGSGETQYF.

This chain links TRBV11-2 with TRBJ2-2; 8 nucleotides agree with TRBD2. V lost 8 bases and J lost 1; bases outside the gene matches: 6. Germline V gene data show CDR1 as SGHAT and CDR2 as FQNNGV. The CDR3 consists of 15 residues. The CDR3 loop reads CASRLAGRNTGELFF. The CDR3 nucleotides read TGTGCCAGCCGCCTAGCGGGTAGGAACACCGGGGAGCTGTTTTTT.

The chain recombines TRBV30 with TRBJ2-6; 9 bases line up with TRBD1. Germline V gene data show CDR1 as GTSNPN and CDR2 as SVGIG (reference sequence). The ends lost 7 bases at V and 1 base at J; junction bases unmatched: 5. The CDR3 is 15 amino acids. The CDR3 protein is CALGQGRSGANVLTF. Here the CDR3 DNA reads TGTGCCTTGGGACAGGGTAGATCTGGGGCCAACGTCCTGACTTTC.

The chain carries TRBV15 and TRBJ1-5; 7 bases map to TRBD1. Germline V gene lookup returns CDR1 LNHNV and CDR2 YYDKDF (reference sequence). This CDR3 comprises 13 residues. V lost 6 bases and J lost 4; bases outside the gene matches: 3. In DNA form, the CDR3 reads TGTGCCACCAGTACAGGGGAGAATCAGCCCCAGCATTTT. Its translation is CATSTGENQPQHF.

The chain carries TRBV19 and TRBJ1-2; 7 nucleotides agree with TRBD1. Germline trimming cut 7 bases from V and 8 bases from J; bases unmatched to any gene: 28. Germline-derived CDR1 and CDR2 are LNHDA and SQIVND (reference sequence). CDR3 length equals 19 residues. CDR3 sequence reads: CASNRGSLNTGTAMKGYTF. CDR3 DNA sequence: TGTGCCAGTAATAGGGGGAGTCTAAACACCGGGACAGCAATGAAAGGCTACACCTTC.

This chain links TRBV27 with TRBJ2-1, with unresolved D. Trimming removed 2 bases at V and 5 bases at J, with 7 bases between. CDR1 MNHEY and CDR2 SMNVEV come from the germline V gene (reference sequence). The CDR3 spans 13 residues. CDR3 loop: CASSLTRNNEQFF. As DNA, the CDR3 is TGTGCCAGCAGTTTAACCAGAAACAATGAGCAGTTCTTC.

This clone was seen a single time. This chain joins TRBV30 and TRBJ2-2, with 10 bases lining up with TRBD2. CDR1 is GTSNPN, CDR2 SVGIG, per germline (reference sequence). CDR3 length: 15 amino acids. V dropped 1 base and J dropped 7; count of bases not matched to a gene: 6. CDR3 loop: CAWSALAGAVGELFF. The CDR3 nucleotides are TGTGCCTGGAGTGCCCTAGCGGGAGCGGTCGGGGAGCTGTTTTTT.

The rearrangement uses TRBV11-3 and TRBJ2-1, with TRBD2 matching 14 bases. The CDR3 length is 16 residues. CDR1 is SGHNT and CDR2 is YENEEA in the germline V gene. V dropped 1 base and J dropped 10; count of bases not matched to a gene: 6. The CDR3 protein is CASSLAGTSGSGEQFF. CDR3 nucleotide sequence: TGTGCCAGCAGCTTAGCCGGGACTAGCGGGAGTGGCGAGCAGTTCTTC.

This chain connects TRBV9 to TRBJ1-2; 9 bases agree with TRBD1. The CDR3 runs to 15 residues. Trimming removed 0 bases from V and 3 bases from J; junction bases left unmatched: 3. CDR1 and CDR2 from the germline V gene are SGDLS and YYNGEE. The CDR3 sequence is CASSVEGTGYYGYTF. CDR3 nucleotide sequence: TGTGCCAGCAGCGTAGAGGGGACAGGGTACTATGGCTACACCTTC.

The count of this clone is one. The chain couples TRBV29-1 to TRBJ2-1; 12 nucleotides agree with TRBD2. Germline lookup yields CDR1 SQVTM and CDR2 ANQGSEA. The ends lost 7 bases at V and 7 bases at J; junction bases unmatched: 8. CDR3 length equals 14 residues. CDR3 sequence (DNA): TGCAGCGGAGGACTAGCGGGGACGGGTAATGAGCAGTTCTTC. This codes for CSGGLAGTGNEQFF.

This clone was picked up a small number of times. The chain employs TRBV4-1 and TRBJ1-1; D is unresolved. This CDR3 is 11 amino acids long. Germline V CDR1 and CDR2: MGHRA, YSYEKL. The V gene lost 2 bases and the J gene lost 10 bases, with 8 bases spanning the gap. The CDR3 here is CASSQWGVAFF. For the CDR3, the DNA is TGCGCCAGCAGCCAATGGGGAGTAGCTTTCTTT.

A single count supports this clone. This chain links TRBV27 with TRBJ2-7; TRBD2 matches 8 bases. This CDR3 spans 14 amino acids. Trimming removed 7 bases from V and 1 base from J; junction bases left unmatched: 6. Germline CDR1 MNHEY, CDR2 SMNVEV (reference sequence). The CDR3 DNA follows: TGTGCCAGCATGGGGGCGGGAGGTTCCTACGAGCAGTACTTC. This gives the protein CASMGAGGSYEQYF.

The genes are TRBV7-9 and TRBJ2-5; D is perhaps TRBD2 (5 bases). Germline V gene lookup returns CDR1 SEHNR and CDR2 FQNEAQ (reference sequence). V was trimmed by 0 bases and J by 9 bases, leaving 11 bases between them. The CDR3 has 13 residues. In DNA form, the CDR3 reads TGTGCCAGCAGCTTAGCCGTGTCCGGGGCCCAGTACTTC. Translating gives CASSLAVSGAQYF.

This rearrangement joins TRBV7-3 to TRBJ2-5, with D tentatively TRBD1 (6 bases). Per germline, CDR1 SGHTA and CDR2 FQGTGA. V shed 3 bases and J shed 1 base, with 12 bases lying between them. The CDR3 contains 15 residues. The CDR3 here is CASSLGAGSQETQYF. The DNA for the CDR3 is TGTGCCAGCAGCTTGGGGGCAGGGTCCCAAGAGACCCAGTACTTC.

As to this clone: Other DNA sequences in this sample translate to the same CDR3. The V and J genes are TRBV28 and TRBJ1-2; D is undetermined. The ends were cut back, 3 bases at V and 2 bases at J, with 7 bases in the middle. The CDR3 sequence is 13 residues long. The V gene's germline CDR1 is MDHEN and CDR2 SYDVKM. The CDR3 spells CASSLAGNYGYTF. CDR3 DNA sequence: TGTGCCAGCAGTTTGGCAGGCAACTATGGCTACACCTTC.

The chain links TRBV27 to TRBJ2-1, with D possibly matching TRBD1 (6 bases). Germline V gene sequence: CDR1 MNHEY, CDR2 SMNVEV (reference sequence). The CDR3 loop spans 13 amino acids. With 3 bases removed from V and 9 bases from J, the gap between germline ends came to 12 bases. CDR3: CASSLLQGGEQFF. The CDR3 nucleotides are TGTGCCAGCAGTTTGTTACAGGGCGGTGAGCAGTTCTTC.